Shown below are 6 T cell receptor beta chains from a single sample sequenced in a study of PD-L1 blockade in urothelial cancer. Time point noted: pretreatment peripheral blood. Sequenced by immunoSEQ multiplex PCR; TCRdb stores in-frame clones only, minus some. The sample holds tens of thousands of clones, around 87% seen once. The material sequenced was PBMCs, taken around atezolizumab (anti-PD-L1) treatment. Receptors were obtained from a man aged 60-69 years with urothelial cancer.

The V call is TRBV5-1, the J call TRBJ1-5; 8 positions match TRBD1. The germline CDR1 and CDR2 sequences are SGHRS and YFSETQ. The CDR3 is 15 amino acids. V lost 4 bases and J lost 3; bases outside the gene matches: 6. The CDR3 sequence is CASSLEQGDNQPQHF. CDR3 DNA sequence: TGCGCCAGCAGCCTGGAACAGGGGGACAATCAGCCCCAGCATTTT.

CDR3 DNA sequence: TGTGCCAGCAGACGGGACAGCGCTCTCAATGAGCAGTTCTTC. Residues: CASRRDSALNEQFF. The chain joins TRBV6-5 to TRBJ2-1, with 7 bases identical to TRBD1. Germline CDR1 and CDR2: MNHEY and SVGAGI. The CDR3 is made up of 14 amino acids. V lost 6 bases and J lost 6; bases outside the gene matches: 8.

The chain uses TRBV9 and TRBJ2-5; 9 bases line up with TRBD2. The V segment lost 0 bases and the J segment 5 bases; nucleotides outside the gene matches: 5. This CDR3 spans 15 amino acids. Germline V gene data show CDR1 as SGDLS and CDR2 as YYNGEE. CDR3: CASSVGPAGGETQYF. The CDR3 nucleotides are TGTGCCAGCAGCGTAGGCCCAGCGGGGGGTGAGACCCAGTACTTC.

The rearrangement joins TRBV5-5 to TRBJ2-7; D remains ambiguous. Germline V lookup: CDR1 SGHKS, CDR2 YYEKEE (reference sequence). The CDR3 loop spans 12 amino acids. Trimming took off 5 bases at V and 5 bases at J, with 11 bases between the two ends. The CDR3 DNA sequence: TGTGCCAGCAGTCGTAACATCGACGAGCAGTACTTC. This gives the protein CASSRNIDEQYF.

The rearrangement links TRBV9 to TRBJ2-1; D is perhaps TRBD2 (5 bases). This CDR3 has 15 amino acids. CDR1 SGDLS and CDR2 YYNGEE come from the germline V gene. V lost 0 bases, J lost 6 bases, and 13 bases lay in between. The CDR3 DNA follows: TGTGCCAGCAGCGTAGAAGCGGTTGCGGCCAATGAGCAGTTCTTC. This gives the protein CASSVEAVAANEQFF.

The V call is TRBV14, the J call TRBJ2-1; unclear D gene. This CDR3 contains 13 residues. Trimming removed 0 bases at V and 4 bases at J, with 4 bases between. CDR1 is SGHDN and CDR2 is FVKESK in the germline V gene. The CDR3, as DNA: TGTGCCAGCAGCCAAGACCGGTACAATGAGCAGTTCTTC. Amino acid sequence: CASSQDRYNEQFF.